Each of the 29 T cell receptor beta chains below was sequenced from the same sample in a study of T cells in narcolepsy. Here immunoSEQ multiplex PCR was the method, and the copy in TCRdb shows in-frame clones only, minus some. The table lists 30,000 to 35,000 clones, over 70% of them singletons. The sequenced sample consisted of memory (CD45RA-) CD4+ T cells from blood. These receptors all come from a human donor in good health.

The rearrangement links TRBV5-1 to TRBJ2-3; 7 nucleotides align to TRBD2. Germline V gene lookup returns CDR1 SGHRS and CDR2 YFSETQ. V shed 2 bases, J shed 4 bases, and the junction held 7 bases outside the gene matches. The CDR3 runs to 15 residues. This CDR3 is CASSLGSGIADTQYF. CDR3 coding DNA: TGCGCCAGCAGCTTAGGAAGCGGGATCGCAGATACGCAGTATTTT.

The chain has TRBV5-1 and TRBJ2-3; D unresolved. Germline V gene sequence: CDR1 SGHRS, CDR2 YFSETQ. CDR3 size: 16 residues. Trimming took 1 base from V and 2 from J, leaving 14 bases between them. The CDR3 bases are TGCGCCAGCAGCTTGACGCTTCCACCATCCACAGATACGCAGTATTTT. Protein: CASSLTLPPSTDTQYF.

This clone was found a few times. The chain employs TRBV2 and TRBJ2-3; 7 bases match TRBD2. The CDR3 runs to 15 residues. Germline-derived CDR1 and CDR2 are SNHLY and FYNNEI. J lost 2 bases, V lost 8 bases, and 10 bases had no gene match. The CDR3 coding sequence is TGTGCCAGCGGAGGCGGGAGCGTGTACACAGATACGCAGTATTTT. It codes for CASGGGSVYTDTQYF.

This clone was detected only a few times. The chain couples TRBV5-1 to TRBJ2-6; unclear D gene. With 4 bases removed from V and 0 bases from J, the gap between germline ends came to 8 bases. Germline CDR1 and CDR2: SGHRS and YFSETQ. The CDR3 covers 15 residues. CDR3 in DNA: TGCGCCAGCAGCACACCAAACTCTGGGGCCAACGTCCTGACTTTC. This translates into CASSTPNSGANVLTF. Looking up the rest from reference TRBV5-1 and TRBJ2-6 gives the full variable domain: KAGVTQTPRYLIKTRGQQVTLSCSPISGHRSVSWYQQTPGQGLQFLFEYFSETQRNKGNFPGRFSGRQFSNSRSEMNVSTLELGDSALYLCASSTPNSGANVLTFGAGSRLTVL.

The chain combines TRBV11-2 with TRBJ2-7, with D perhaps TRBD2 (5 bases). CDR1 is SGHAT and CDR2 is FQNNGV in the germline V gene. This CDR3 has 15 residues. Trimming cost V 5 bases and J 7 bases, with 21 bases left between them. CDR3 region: CASSLLQDSAREQYF. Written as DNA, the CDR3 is TGTGCCAGCAGCCTTCTGCAGGACTCTGCTAGAGAGCAGTACTTC.

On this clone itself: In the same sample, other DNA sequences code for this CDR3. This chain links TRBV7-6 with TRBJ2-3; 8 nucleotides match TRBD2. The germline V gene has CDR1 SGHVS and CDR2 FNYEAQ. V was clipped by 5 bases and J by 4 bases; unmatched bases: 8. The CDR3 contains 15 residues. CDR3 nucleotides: TGTGCCAGCAGCCCCGGGACTAGAGGGGCAGATACGCAGTATTTT. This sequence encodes CASSPGTRGADTQYF. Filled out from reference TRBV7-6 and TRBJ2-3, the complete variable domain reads GAGVSQSPRYKVTKRGQDVALRCDPISGHVSLYWYRQALGQGPEFLTYFNYEAQQDKSGLPNDRFSAERPEGSISTLTIQRTEQRDSAMYRCASSPGTRGADTQYFGPGTRLTVL.

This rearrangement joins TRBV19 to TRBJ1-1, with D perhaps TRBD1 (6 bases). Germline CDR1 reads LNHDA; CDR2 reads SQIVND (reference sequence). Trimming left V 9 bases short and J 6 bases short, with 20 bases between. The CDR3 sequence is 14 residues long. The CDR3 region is CASLKSGARSEAFF. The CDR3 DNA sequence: TGTGCCAGCCTCAAATCAGGGGCGCGGTCTGAAGCTTTCTTT.

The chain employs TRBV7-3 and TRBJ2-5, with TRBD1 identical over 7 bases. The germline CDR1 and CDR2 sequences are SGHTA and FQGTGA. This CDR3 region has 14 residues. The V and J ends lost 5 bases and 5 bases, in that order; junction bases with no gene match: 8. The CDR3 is CASSPKGAKETQYF. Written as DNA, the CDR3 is TGTGCCAGCAGCCCAAAGGGGGCTAAGGAGACCCAGTACTTC. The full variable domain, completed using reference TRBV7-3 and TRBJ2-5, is GAGVSQTPSNKVTEKGKYVELRCDPISGHTALYWYRQSLGQGPEFLIYFQGTGAADDSGLPNDRFFAVRPEGSVSTLKIQRTERGDSAVYLCASSPKGAKETQYFGPGTRLLVL.

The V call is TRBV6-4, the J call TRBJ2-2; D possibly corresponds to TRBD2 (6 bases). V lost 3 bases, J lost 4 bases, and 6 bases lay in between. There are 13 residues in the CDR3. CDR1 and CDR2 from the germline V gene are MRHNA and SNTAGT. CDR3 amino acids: CASSEGGTGELFF. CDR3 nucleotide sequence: TGTGCCAGCAGTGAGGGGGGCACCGGGGAGCTGTTTTTT.

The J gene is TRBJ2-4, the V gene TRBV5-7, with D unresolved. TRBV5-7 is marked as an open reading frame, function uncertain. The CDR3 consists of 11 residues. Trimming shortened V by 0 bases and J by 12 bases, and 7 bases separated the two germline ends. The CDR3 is CASSLDGHQYF. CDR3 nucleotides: TGTGCCAGCAGCTTGGACGGTCATCAGTACTTC.

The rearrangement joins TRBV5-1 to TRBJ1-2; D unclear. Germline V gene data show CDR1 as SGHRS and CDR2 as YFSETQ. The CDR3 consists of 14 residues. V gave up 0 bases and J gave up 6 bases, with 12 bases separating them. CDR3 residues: CASSLDPTSHGYTF. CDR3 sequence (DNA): TGCGCCAGCAGCTTGGACCCGACCAGCCATGGCTACACCTTC.

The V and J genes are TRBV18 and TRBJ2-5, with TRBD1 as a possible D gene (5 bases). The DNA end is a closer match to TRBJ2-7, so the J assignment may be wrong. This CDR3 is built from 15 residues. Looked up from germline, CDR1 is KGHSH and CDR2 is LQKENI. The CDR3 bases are TGTGCCAGCTCACCACAGGGGCCTAGTTCCTACGAGCAGTACTTC. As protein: CASSPQGPSSYEQYF.

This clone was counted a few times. CDR3 sequence: CASSLARGHRGYGYTF. The CDR3 bases are TGTGCCAGCAGTTTAGCCAGGGGGCATCGGGGCTATGGCTACACCTTC. J is TRBJ1-2 and V is TRBV27; TRBD1 agrees at 8 bases. V lost 2 bases, J lost 4 bases, and 9 bases stayed unmatched. Germline-derived CDR1 and CDR2 are MNHEY and SMNVEV (reference sequence). CDR3 length: 16 residues.

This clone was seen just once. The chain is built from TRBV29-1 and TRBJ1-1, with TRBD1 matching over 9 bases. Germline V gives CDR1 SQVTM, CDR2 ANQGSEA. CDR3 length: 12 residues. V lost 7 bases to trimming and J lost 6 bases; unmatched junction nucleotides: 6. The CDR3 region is CSAAGTGSEAFF. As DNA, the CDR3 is TGCAGCGCCGCTGGGACAGGGTCTGAAGCTTTCTTT.

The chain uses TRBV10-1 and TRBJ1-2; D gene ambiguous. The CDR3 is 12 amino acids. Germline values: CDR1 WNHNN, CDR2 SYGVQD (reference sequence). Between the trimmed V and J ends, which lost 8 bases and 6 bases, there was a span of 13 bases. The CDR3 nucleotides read TGCGCCAGCGGTAACCGGGCTCATGGCTACACCTTC. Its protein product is CASGNRAHGYTF.

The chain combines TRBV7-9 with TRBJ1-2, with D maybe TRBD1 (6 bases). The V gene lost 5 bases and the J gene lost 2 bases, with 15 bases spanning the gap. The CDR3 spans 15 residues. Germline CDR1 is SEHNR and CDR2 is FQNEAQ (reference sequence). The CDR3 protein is CASSPAGGGNYGYTF. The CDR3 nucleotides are TGTGCCAGCAGCCCGGCAGGAGGGGGAAACTATGGCTACACCTTC. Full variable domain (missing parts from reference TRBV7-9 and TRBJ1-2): DTGVSQNPRHKITKRGQNVTFRCDPISEHNRLYWYRQTLGQGPEFLTYFQNEAQLEKSRLLSDRFSAERPKGSFSTLEIQRTEQGDSAMYLCASSPAGGGNYGYTFGSGTRLTVV.

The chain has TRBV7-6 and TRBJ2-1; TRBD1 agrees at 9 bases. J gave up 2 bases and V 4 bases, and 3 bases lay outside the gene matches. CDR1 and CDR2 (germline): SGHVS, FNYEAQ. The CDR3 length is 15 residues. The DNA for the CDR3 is TGTGCCAGCAGCTCCGGGACAGGGACCTACAATGAGCAGTTCTTC. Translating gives CASSSGTGTYNEQFF. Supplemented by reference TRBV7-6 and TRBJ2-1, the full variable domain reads GAGVSQSPRYKVTKRGQDVALRCDPISGHVSLYWYRQALGQGPEFLTYFNYEAQQDKSGLPNDRFSAERPEGSISTLTIQRTEQRDSAMYRCASSSGTGTYNEQFFGPGTRLTVL.

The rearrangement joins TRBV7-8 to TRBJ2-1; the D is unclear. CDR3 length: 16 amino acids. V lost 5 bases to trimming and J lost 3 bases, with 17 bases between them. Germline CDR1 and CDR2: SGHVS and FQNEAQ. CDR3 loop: CASSPSGPQGYNEQFF. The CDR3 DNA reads TGTGCCAGCAGCCCGTCGGGTCCCCAAGGCTACAATGAGCAGTTCTTC.

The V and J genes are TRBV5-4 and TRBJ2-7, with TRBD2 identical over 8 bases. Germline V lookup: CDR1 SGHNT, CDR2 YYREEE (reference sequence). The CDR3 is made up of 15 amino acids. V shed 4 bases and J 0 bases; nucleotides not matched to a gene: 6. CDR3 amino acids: CASSTLAGSSYEQYF. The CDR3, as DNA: TGTGCCAGCAGCACGTTAGCGGGATCCTCCTACGAGCAGTACTTC. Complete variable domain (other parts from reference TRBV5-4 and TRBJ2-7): ETGVTQSPTHLIKTRGQQVTLRCSSQSGHNTVSWYQQALGQGPQFIFQYYREEENGRGNFPPRFSGLQFPNYSSELNVNALELDDSALYLCASSTLAGSSYEQYFGPGTRLTVT.

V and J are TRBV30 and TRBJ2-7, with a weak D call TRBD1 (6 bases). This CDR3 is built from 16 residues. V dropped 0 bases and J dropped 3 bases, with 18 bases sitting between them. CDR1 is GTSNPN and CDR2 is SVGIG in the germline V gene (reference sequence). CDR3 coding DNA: TGTGCCTGGAGTGTACTAGGGTCTCCAGGGGTCTACGAGCAGTACTTC. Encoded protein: CAWSVLGSPGVYEQYF.

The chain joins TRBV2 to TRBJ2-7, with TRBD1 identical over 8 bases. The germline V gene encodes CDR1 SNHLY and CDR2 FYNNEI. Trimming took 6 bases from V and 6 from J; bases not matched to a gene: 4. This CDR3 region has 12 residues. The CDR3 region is CASRVTGGEQYF. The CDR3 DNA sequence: TGTGCCAGCAGGGTTACAGGGGGCGAGCAGTACTTC.

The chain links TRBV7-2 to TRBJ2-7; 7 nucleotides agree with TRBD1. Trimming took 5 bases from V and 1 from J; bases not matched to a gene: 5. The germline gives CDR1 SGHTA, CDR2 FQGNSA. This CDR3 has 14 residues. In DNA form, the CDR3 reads TGTGCCAGCAGCACCTCACAGGGGTCCTACGAGCAGTACTTC. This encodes CASSTSQGSYEQYF.

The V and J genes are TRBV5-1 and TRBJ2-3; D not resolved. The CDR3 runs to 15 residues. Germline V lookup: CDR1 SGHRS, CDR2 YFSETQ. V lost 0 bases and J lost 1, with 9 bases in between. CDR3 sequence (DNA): TGCGCCAGCAGCTTGGGTGGCAAGGGCACAGATACGCAGTATTTT. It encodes CASSLGGKGTDTQYF. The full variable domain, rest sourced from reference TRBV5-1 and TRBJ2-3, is KAGVTQTPRYLIKTRGQQVTLSCSPISGHRSVSWYQQTPGQGLQFLFEYFSETQRNKGNFPGRFSGRQFSNSRSEMNVSTLELGDSALYLCASSLGGKGTDTQYFGPGTRLTVL.

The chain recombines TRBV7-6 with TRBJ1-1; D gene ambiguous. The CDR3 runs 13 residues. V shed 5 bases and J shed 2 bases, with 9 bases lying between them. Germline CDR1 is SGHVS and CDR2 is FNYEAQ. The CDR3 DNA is TGTGCCAGCAGCGCCGACTCCAACACTGAAGCTTTCTTT. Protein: CASSADSNTEAFF. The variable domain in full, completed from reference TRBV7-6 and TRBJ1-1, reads GAGVSQSPRYKVTKRGQDVALRCDPISGHVSLYWYRQALGQGPEFLTYFNYEAQQDKSGLPNDRFSAERPEGSISTLTIQRTEQRDSAMYRCASSADSNTEAFFGQGTRLTVV.

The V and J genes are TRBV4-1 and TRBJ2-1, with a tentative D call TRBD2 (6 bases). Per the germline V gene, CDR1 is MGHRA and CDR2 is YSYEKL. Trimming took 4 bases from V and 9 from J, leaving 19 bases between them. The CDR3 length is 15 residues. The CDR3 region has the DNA TGCGCCAGCAGCCTGCGGATGGGAGCGCGGGGTGAGCAGTTCTTC. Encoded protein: CASSLRMGARGEQFF.

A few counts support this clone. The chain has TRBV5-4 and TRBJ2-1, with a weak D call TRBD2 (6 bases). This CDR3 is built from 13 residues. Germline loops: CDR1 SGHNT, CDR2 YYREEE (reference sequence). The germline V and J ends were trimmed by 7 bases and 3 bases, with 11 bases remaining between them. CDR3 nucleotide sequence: TGTGCCAGCTCTGGCGGGGTCTACAATGAGCAGTTCTTC. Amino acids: CASSGGVYNEQFF.

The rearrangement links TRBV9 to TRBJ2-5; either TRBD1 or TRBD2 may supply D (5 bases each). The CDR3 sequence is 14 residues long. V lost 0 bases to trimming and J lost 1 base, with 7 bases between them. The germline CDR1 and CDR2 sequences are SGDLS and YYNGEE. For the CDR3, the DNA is TGTGCCAGCAGCGTAGGGGGACCCCAAGAGACCCAGTACTTC. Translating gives CASSVGGPQETQYF.

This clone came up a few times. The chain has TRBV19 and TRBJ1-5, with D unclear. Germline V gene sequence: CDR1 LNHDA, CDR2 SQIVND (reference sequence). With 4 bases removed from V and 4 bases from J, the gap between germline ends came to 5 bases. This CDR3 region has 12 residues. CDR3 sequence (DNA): TGTGCCAGTAGTAGTGGTAATCAGCCCCAGCATTTT. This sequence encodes CASSSGNQPQHF.

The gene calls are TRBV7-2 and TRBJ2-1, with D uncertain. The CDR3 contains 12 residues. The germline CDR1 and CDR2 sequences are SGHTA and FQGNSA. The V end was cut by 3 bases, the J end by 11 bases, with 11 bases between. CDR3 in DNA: TGTGCCAGCAGCTTTGGGTATCGAAAGCAGTTCTTC. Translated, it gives CASSFGYRKQFF.